A single sample is the source of the 6 T cell receptor beta chains below, sequenced in a study of vaccination effects on CD4 cells after COVID-19. With the ViraFEST assay, the study expanded antigen-specific CD4+ T cells using viral peptide pools, then sequenced them. A roughly 11-day culture period preceded the isolation of CD4+ T cells. Nobody among the vaccine recipients had prior SARS-CoV-2 infection (nucleocapsid antibodies were negative). Repertoires were generated with immunoSEQ multiplex PCR, while TCRdb's copy carries only in-frame clones and drops some. The sample yields fewer than 85,000 clones, about four fifths seen once. No cognate antigen is known for these TCRs. Material: CD4+ T cells from PBMCs cultured with SARS-CoV-2 spike peptides, obtained before COVID-19 vaccination. These receptor sequences come from a human donor who received a COVID-19 vaccine.

This chain uses TRBV12-3 or TRBV12-4 with TRBJ1-5; no definite D call. The V gene lost 3 bases and the J gene lost 5 bases, with 5 bases spanning the gap. This CDR3 region has 12 residues. The CDR3 DNA reads as TGTGCCAGCAGTTTCGTGGATCAGCCCCAGCATTTT. Translated, it gives CASSFVDQPQHF.

The chain joins TRBV5-1 to TRBJ2-3, with D possibly TRBD1 on 6 matching bases. V shed 6 bases and J shed 1 base, with 12 bases lying between them. Germline CDR1 SGHRS, CDR2 YFSETQ. The CDR3 has 14 residues. CDR3 protein: CASTAGAGTDTQYF. For the CDR3, the DNA is TGCGCCAGCACGGCAGGGGCGGGCACAGATACGCAGTATTTT.

A single count supports this clone. This chain links TRBV7-9 with TRBJ2-2; no reliable D call. The CDR3 is 12 residues long. Germline V gives CDR1 SEHNR, CDR2 FQNEAQ (reference sequence). V shed 7 bases and J shed 7 bases, with 10 bases lying between them. For the CDR3, the DNA is TGTGCCAGCATTATAGCTGTCGGGGAGCTGTTTTTT. Translation gives CASIIAVGELFF.

The gene calls are TRBV6-1 and TRBJ1-4, with D possibly matching TRBD1 (5 bases). The CDR3 loop spans 15 amino acids. Germline values: CDR1 MNHNS, CDR2 SASEGT. V was trimmed by 1 base and J by 7 bases, leaving 13 bases between them. The CDR3 here is CASSEVWQGGEKLFF. The CDR3 DNA reads TGTGCCAGCAGTGAAGTTTGGCAGGGAGGTGAAAAACTGTTTTTT.

The rearrangement links TRBV11-2 to TRBJ2-3; 11 bases map to TRBD1. CDR1 and CDR2 from the germline V gene are SGHAT and FQNNGV. The junction had 2 bases not matched to a gene; V was cut back by 5 bases and J by 1 base. The CDR3 loop spans 15 amino acids. CDR3: CASSRTGGGTDTQYF. The CDR3, as DNA: TGTGCCAGCAGCCGGACAGGGGGCGGCACAGATACGCAGTATTTT.

The rearrangement uses TRBV2 and TRBJ1-5; 10 bases agree with TRBD1. V shed 3 bases, J shed 5 bases, and the junction held 1 base outside the gene matches. CDR3 size: 14 residues. From germline, CDR1 is SNHLY and CDR2 FYNNEI. DNA of the CDR3: TGTGCCAGCAGTGACGGGACAGGGGATCAGCCCCAGCATTTT. Encoded protein: CASSDGTGDQPQHF.